This TCR beta chain derives from a study of PD-1 blockade in classical Hodgkin lymphoma. Time point: cycle 4 day 1 (C4D1), after less than seven weeks of nivolumab. Every one of the patients relapsed after autologous stem cell transplantation (brentuximab vedotin exposure was variable). Clones were sequenced by immunoSEQ multiplex PCR, and TCRdb holds only the in-frame ones, with some missing. The data contain 31,000 or so clones, around 81% of them seen just once; the ten biggest clones take up 15% to 20%. This clone was seen more than once but under ten times. No antigen is known for it. General study points: Individuals initiating nivolumab under 1 year after ASCT were excluded. Lower baseline TCR diversity marked trial partial responders and progressors. Reports described newly diagnosed patients as having lower baseline TCR diversity than healthy donors.

The sequence was collected from a human donor with classical Hodgkin lymphoma. Specimen: peripheral blood mononuclear cells (PBMCs), collected before the fourth cycle of nivolumab.

The CDR3 nucleotides read TGTGCCAGTACAGACTCACTGGGGGTTTATAATTCACCCCTCCACTTT. This codes for CASTDSLGVYNSPLHF. J is TRBJ1-6 and V is TRBV19, with D perhaps matching TRBD1 (5 bases). Germline assignment: CDR1 LNHDA and CDR2 SQIVND (reference sequence). With 7 bases removed from V and 4 bases from J, the gap between germline ends came to 17 bases. This CDR3 region has 16 residues.